The source of this T cell receptor beta chain is a study of T cell responses to AZD1222 COVID-19 vaccine. The method was immunoSEQ multiplex PCR; TCRdb's version includes in-frame clones alone and lacks a portion of them. The table records 180,000 or so clones, 92% of them present only once. The CDR3 sequence is 15 residues long. Germline lookup yields CDR1 SGDLS and CDR2 YYNGEE. The germline V and J ends were trimmed by 0 bases and 2 bases, with 6 bases remaining between them. This chain uses TRBV9 with TRBJ2-6; no clear D. This TCR derives from an adult who received the AZD1222 COVID-19 vaccine. The starting material was peripheral blood, obtained 28 days after the second AZD1222 dose. CDR3 sequence: CASSVVGTGANVLTF. CDR3 nucleotides: TGTGCCAGCAGCGTAGTGGGGACTGGGGCCAACGTCCTGACTTTC. The full variable domain, in which reference TRBV9 and TRBJ2-6 provide the parts outside the CDR3, is DSGVTQTPKHLITATGQRVTLRCSPRSGDLSVYWYQQSLDQGLQFLIQYYNGEERAKGNILERFSAQQFPDLHSELNLSSLELGDSALYFCASSVVGTGANVLTFGAGSRLTVL.